What follows describes a single T cell receptor beta chain. The sample originates from a study of blood T cell repertoires in COVID-19. Background on the study: The samples span acute and convalescent COVID-19 from the United States, Italy and Spain.

Under the authors' procedure: Reference gene primer amplification in the assay estimated nucleated cell counts. Some clones are missing from TCRdb's copy, which holds only in-frame ones; the method was immunoSEQ multiplex PCR. V and J calls plus clone size are reproduced from that table; the DNA served to infer D and trimming. The table lists approximately 100,000 clones, around 94% of them singletons. V lost 6 bases and J lost 3; bases outside the gene matches: 6. From germline, CDR1 is MDHEN and CDR2 SYDVKM. The CDR3 is made up of 15 amino acids. Sequences were obtained from peripheral blood. This clonotype was obtained from a middle-aged man with active COVID-19. The rearrangement joins TRBV28 to TRBJ2-7; 12 positions agree with TRBD2. For the CDR3, the DNA is TGTGCCAGCAGAACCGGGACTAGCGGGTTCTACGAGCAGTACTTC. Protein: CASRTGTSGFYEQYF.